The 26 T cell receptor beta chains below all came from one sample that was sequenced in a study of shared clonotypes between healthy human individuals. Data came from immunoSEQ multiplex PCR; TCRdb stores just in-frame clones and leaves some out. The table includes 650,000 to 800,000 clones, approximately 77% detected once. Material for sequencing was memory CD4+ T cells sorted from blood. Indicated subset: CD45RA-negative fraction. All receptors come from a woman aged 25-40 years in good health.

This clone was recorded at least ten times. V usage is TRBV7-8 and J usage is TRBJ1-2, with TRBD1 matching over 8 bases. Germline V gives CDR1 SGHVS, CDR2 FQNEAQ. The trim removed 4 bases at V and 4 bases at J, leaving 11 bases unmatched. This CDR3 is 16 amino acids long. The CDR3: CASSSLGTGNVYGYTF. Written as DNA, the CDR3 is TGTGCCAGCAGCTCATTGGGGACAGGAAACGTCTATGGCTACACCTTC.

V and J are TRBV7-2 and TRBJ2-7, with 7 bases matching TRBD2. V lost 3 bases and J lost 6; bases outside the gene matches: 8. This CDR3 has 14 residues. In germline, CDR1 is SGHTA, CDR2 FQGNSA. The CDR3 region is CASSFSSGLREQYF. DNA of the CDR3: TGTGCCAGCAGCTTTTCTAGCGGACTCCGCGAGCAGTACTTC.

This clone was observed a single time. The chain carries TRBV28 and TRBJ2-5; no definite D call. The CDR3 has 13 residues. The V gene lost 5 bases and the J gene lost 0 bases, with 7 bases spanning the gap. Germline-derived CDR1 and CDR2 are MDHEN and SYDVKM. The CDR3 nucleotides read TGTGCCAGCAGTCCTGACAACCAAGAGACCCAGTACTTC. Translating it yields CASSPDNQETQYF. Full variable domain (rest looked up from reference TRBV28 and TRBJ2-5): DVKVTQSSRYLVKRTGEKVFLECVQDMDHENMFWYRQDPGLGLRLIYFSYDVKMKEKGDIPEGYSVSREKKERFSLILESASTNQTSMYLCASSPDNQETQYFGPGTRLLVL.

The genes are TRBV5-1 and TRBJ2-6; 7 bases agree with TRBD1. The CDR3 length is 18 residues. V was clipped by 3 bases and J by 0 bases; unmatched bases: 9. CDR1 and CDR2 (germline): SGHRS, YFSETQ. The CDR3 DNA is TGCGCCAGCAGCTACGCAGGGGGACATAGCTCTGGGGCCAACGTCCTGACTTTC. This sequence encodes CASSYAGGHSSGANVLTF.

V gene TRBV7-9 combines with J gene TRBJ2-3; TRBD1 is a possible D gene (6 bases). Trimming took off 0 bases at V and 13 bases at J, with 14 bases between the two ends. Germline V CDR1 and CDR2: SEHNR, FQNEAQ (reference sequence). The CDR3 has 13 amino acids. CDR3 sequence reads: CASSLAGATSEYF. CDR3 DNA: TGTGCCAGCAGCTTAGCGGGGGCAACCAGCGAGTATTTT.

This sequence joins TRBV28 and TRBJ2-7, with 10 nucleotides matching TRBD2. The CDR3 has 17 amino acids. V shed 10 bases, J shed 0 bases, and the junction held 15 bases outside the gene matches. Looked up from germline, CDR1 is MDHEN and CDR2 is SYDVKM. The CDR3 here is CATWGTSAQRSSYEQYF. For the CDR3, the DNA is TGTGCCACCTGGGGGACTAGCGCTCAAAGGAGCTCCTACGAGCAGTACTTC.

V is TRBV5-1 and J is TRBJ1-4; 7 bases are shared with TRBD1. Germline loops: CDR1 SGHRS, CDR2 YFSETQ. The CDR3 extends over 16 amino acids. V lost 5 bases, J lost 4 bases, and 11 bases stayed unmatched. Here the CDR3 DNA reads TGCGCCAGCAGTCTCAGCGCAGACAGGGATAATGAAAAACTGTTTTTT. As protein: CASSLSADRDNEKLFF.

This chain joins TRBV2 and TRBJ2-1, with TRBD2 matching over 10 bases. Losses at the gene ends were 7 bases for V and 10 bases for J; bases not matched to a gene: 7. Germline-derived CDR1 and CDR2 are SNHLY and FYNNEI. The CDR3 extends over 13 amino acids. As DNA, the CDR3 is TGTGCCAGCACCCTAGCGGGGGTCTGGGAGCAGTTCTTC. It translates to CASTLAGVWEQFF. Filled out from reference TRBV2 and TRBJ2-1, the complete variable domain reads EPEVTQTPSHQVTQMGQEVILRCVPISNHLYFYWYRQILGQKVEFLVSFYNNEISEKSEIFDDQFSVERPDGSNFTLKIRSTKLEDSAMYFCASTLAGVWEQFFGPGTRLTVL.

The V gene is TRBV27, the J gene TRBJ2-7; TRBD1 matches at 7 bases. Germline loops: CDR1 MNHEY, CDR2 SMNVEV (reference sequence). This CDR3 comprises 15 residues. V lost 7 bases, J lost 1 base, and 10 bases stayed unmatched. CDR3 sequence: CASTPWGQPSYEQYF. The CDR3, as DNA: TGTGCCAGCACTCCCTGGGGACAGCCTTCCTACGAGCAGTACTTC.

This clone has only a few counts. The chain combines TRBV30 with TRBJ2-5; TRBD2 aligns across 7 bases. The CDR3 totals 13 residues. V gave up 5 bases and J gave up 5 bases; unmatched junction bases: 8. Germline CDR1 reads GTSNPN; CDR2 reads SVGIG (reference sequence). CDR3 amino acids: CAWEGREQETQYF. The DNA for the CDR3 is TGTGCCTGGGAGGGGCGGGAGCAGGAGACCCAGTACTTC.

This chain connects TRBV2 to TRBJ2-7; the D gene is possibly TRBD1 (6 bases). Trimming stripped 4 bases from V and 4 bases from J, with 11 bases between. Germline-derived CDR1 and CDR2 are SNHLY and FYNNEI. The CDR3 loop spans 13 amino acids. The CDR3 here is CASSGQVSYEQYF. In DNA form, the CDR3 reads TGTGCCAGCAGTGGACAGGTGTCTTACGAGCAGTACTTC.

For this clone: Other DNA sequences in this specimen translate into the identical CDR3. The chain links TRBV10-3 to TRBJ2-1, with a tentative D call TRBD2 (6 bases). The CDR3 consists of 14 residues. Trimming shortened V by 3 bases and J by 2 bases, and 8 bases separated the two germline ends. Germline CDR1 and CDR2: ENHRY and SYGVKD. CDR3: CAISDGRTYNEQFF. For the CDR3, the DNA is TGTGCCATCAGTGATGGGAGGACCTACAATGAGCAGTTCTTC.

This chain joins TRBV20-1 and TRBJ1-1; D not resolved. The V end lost 5 bases, the J end lost 2 bases, and 6 bases lay between the germline ends. The CDR3 has 11 residues. Germline V gives CDR1 DFQATT, CDR2 SNEGSKA (reference sequence). The CDR3 loop is CSAHVNTEAFF. Here the CDR3 DNA reads TGCAGTGCTCATGTCAACACTGAAGCTTTCTTT.

The chain joins TRBV5-1 to TRBJ1-2; D is possibly TRBD1 (5 bases). Trimming took off 1 base at V and 4 bases at J, with 11 bases between the two ends. CDR3 size: 14 residues. Per germline, CDR1 SGHRS and CDR2 YFSETQ. Here the CDR3 DNA reads TGCGCCAGCAGCTTGTATGGGGCGCCCTATGGCTACACCTTC. Translated: CASSLYGAPYGYTF.

A single count supports this clone. The chain is built from TRBV19 and TRBJ2-1; a possible D gene is TRBD2 (6 bases). Trimming removed 4 bases from V and 3 bases from J, with 10 bases in between. Germline lookup yields CDR1 LNHDA and CDR2 SQIVND (reference sequence). There are 14 residues in the CDR3. The CDR3 nucleotides are TGTGCCAGTAGTACTCTAGCGAGCTACAATGAGCAGTTCTTC. Translated: CASSTLASYNEQFF.

This clone was detected a few times. The chain has TRBV5-4 and TRBJ2-1; D is perhaps TRBD1 (6 bases). The CDR3 loop spans 13 amino acids. The germline V and J ends were trimmed by 4 bases and 6 bases, with 11 bases remaining between them. CDR1 is SGHNT and CDR2 is YYREEE in the germline V gene (reference sequence). CDR3 coding DNA: TGTGCCAGCAGCGAGGGACATTTCAATGAGCAGTTCTTC. Its protein is CASSEGHFNEQFF.

This clone occurred a few times. The V call is TRBV6-1, the J call TRBJ1-2, with D possibly TRBD1 on 5 matching bases. Trimming removed 4 bases at V and 7 bases at J, with 16 bases between. The CDR3 contains 14 residues. Germline lookup yields CDR1 MNHNS and CDR2 SASEGT. Written as DNA, the CDR3 is TGTGCCAGCAGTGGGGACGGGAAAACTGGTGGCTACACCTTC. Residues: CASSGDGKTGGYTF.

The rearrangement links TRBV2 to TRBJ1-2, with D possibly matching TRBD1 (5 bases). Trimming took 4 bases from V and 8 from J, leaving 20 bases between them. Per germline, CDR1 SNHLY and CDR2 FYNNEI. The CDR3 is 15 residues long. CDR3 coding DNA: TGTGCCAGCAGTGTATCCTTCTTGGGGGAGGGCGGCTACACCTTC. This translates into CASSVSFLGEGGYTF.

A remark on this clone: This may be a read error: a much more frequent sequence differs by one nucleotide. This chain connects TRBV7-2 to TRBJ2-5; D may correspond to TRBD1 or TRBD2 (5 bases each). The DNA end favors TRBJ2-7, so the J call may be wrong. Germline V lookup: CDR1 SGHTA, CDR2 FQGNSA. The CDR3 consists of 14 residues. In DNA form, the CDR3 reads TGTGCCAGCAGCTTAGTTCCGGGGCCCTACGAGCAGTACTTC. It codes for CASSLVPGPYEQYF.

The chain combines TRBV5-1 with TRBJ2-2; D ambiguous. V lost 0 bases to trimming and J lost 1 base, with 7 bases between them. This CDR3 is built from 15 residues. Germline assignment: CDR1 SGHRS and CDR2 YFSETQ. In DNA, the CDR3 is TGCGCCAGCAGCTTGGGGACCCTGAACACCGGGGAGCTGTTTTTT. Translated: CASSLGTLNTGELFF.

This sequence joins TRBV27 and TRBJ1-2; 7 bases align to TRBD1. V shed 5 bases, J shed 2 bases, and the junction held 11 bases outside the gene matches. Germline V gives CDR1 MNHEY, CDR2 SMNVEV (reference sequence). The CDR3 loop spans 16 amino acids. This chain's CDR3 is CASSRSGTEQNYGYTF. The CDR3 DNA reads TGTGCCAGCAGTCGGTCCGGGACAGAGCAAAACTATGGCTACACCTTC.

CDR3 in DNA: TGTGCCACCAGCAGAGATCTGACAGGGAAAGAAAAACTGTTTTTT. This translates into CATSRDLTGKEKLFF. The chain is built from TRBV15 and TRBJ1-4; 7 bases agree with TRBD1. Per germline, CDR1 LNHNV and CDR2 YYDKDF (reference sequence). The CDR3 runs to 15 residues. V trimming: 0 bases; J trimming: 8 bases; junction bases outside the gene matches: 6.

The gene calls are TRBV2 and TRBJ1-5; 7 bases map to TRBD1. This CDR3 comprises 14 residues. Germline CDR1 reads SNHLY; CDR2 reads FYNNEI. Germline trimming cut 2 bases from V and 7 bases from J; bases unmatched to any gene: 5. CDR3 nucleotide sequence: TGTGCCAGCAGTGAAAACAGGGGTGGCCAGCCCCAGCATTTT. Translation gives CASSENRGGQPQHF.

V gene TRBV5-8 combines with J gene TRBJ2-1; 8 bases line up with TRBD2. This CDR3 region has 15 residues. V lost 3 bases, J lost 4 bases, and 6 bases stayed unmatched. The germline V gene has CDR1 SGHTS and CDR2 YDEGEE. The CDR3 loop reads CASSSRLAGYNEQFF. In nucleotides, the CDR3 is TGTGCCAGCAGCTCCAGGCTAGCGGGTTACAATGAGCAGTTCTTC.

This clone was seen only once. The V and J genes are TRBV11-2 and TRBJ2-7, with D tentatively TRBD2 (5 bases). CDR3 length equals 15 residues. With 7 bases removed from V and 4 bases from J, the gap between germline ends came to 20 bases. The V gene's germline CDR1 is SGHAT and CDR2 FQNNGV. CDR3 sequence (DNA): TGTGCCAGCACCCTAAGGATGGGAGTTGGGTACGAGCAGTACTTC. Its protein is CASTLRMGVGYEQYF. The whole variable domain, remainder taken from reference TRBV11-2 and TRBJ2-7, is EAGVAQSPRYKIIEKRQSVAFWCNPISGHATLYWYQQILGQGPKLLIQFQNNGVVDDSQLPKDRFSAERLKGVDSTLKIQPAKLEDSAVYLCASTLRMGVGYEQYFGPGTRLTVT.

This rearrangement joins TRBV27 to TRBJ2-5; D not resolved. Deletions cut 0 bases from V and 3 bases from J, with 5 bases between. CDR3 length: 13 residues. CDR1 and CDR2 (germline): MNHEY, SMNVEV (reference sequence). In nucleotides, the CDR3 is TGTGCCAGCAGTTTATCGAAAGAAGAGACCCAGTACTTC. Translated: CASSLSKEETQYF.